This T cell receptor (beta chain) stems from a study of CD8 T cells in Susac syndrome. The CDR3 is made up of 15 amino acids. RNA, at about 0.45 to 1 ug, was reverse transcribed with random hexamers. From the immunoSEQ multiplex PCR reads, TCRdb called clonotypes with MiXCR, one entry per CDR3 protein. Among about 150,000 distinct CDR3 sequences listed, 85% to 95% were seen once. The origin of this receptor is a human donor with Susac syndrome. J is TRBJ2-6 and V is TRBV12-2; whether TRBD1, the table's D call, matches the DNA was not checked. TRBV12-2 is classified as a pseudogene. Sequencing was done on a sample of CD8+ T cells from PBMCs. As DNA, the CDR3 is TGTGCAAGTCGCCCCCCCCTGGCTGGGGCCAACGTCCTGACTTTC. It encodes CASRPPLAGANVLTF.